This T cell receptor beta chain was recovered during a study of a mutant IDH1 vaccine in newly diagnosed glioma. On the study more broadly: Patients previously underwent radiotherapy, temozolomide, or both, and most underwent both.

In regard to this clone: Its antigen is as yet unknown.

Germline V gene data show CDR1 as SEHNR and CDR2 as FQNEAQ (reference sequence). This CDR3 is built from 13 residues. The time point denotes: week 5, during vaccination. The vaccine gave 300 ug of a 20-mer mutant IDH1 peptide subcutaneously per dose. Profiled with immunoSEQ multiplex PCR; TCRdb holds only in-frame clones, not every one. The sample carries tens of thousands of clones, 78% recorded once. Sequencing used PBMCs, obtained from a glioma patient whose treatment included an IDH1 peptide vaccine. This chain links TRBV7-9 with TRBJ2-7, with TRBD2 matching over 9 bases. This TCR was sampled from a middle-aged woman with glioma. The CDR3 region has the DNA TGTGCTTGGGGGTCTAGCGGGGATTTCGAGCAGTACTTC. It specifies CAWGSSGDFEQYF.